One and the same sample provided the 10 T cell receptor beta chains below, sequenced in a study of T-cell memory formation after mild COVID-19. TCRdb called the 5' RACE reads again in MiXCR, with one record for every CDR3 protein. This sample has hundreds of thousands of distinct CDR3 sequences, with around 15% found just once. The source material was PBMCs or a T cell subset sorted from them (not recorded which). The receptors originated from a man aged 18 to 30 who had mild COVID-19 (a few samples of this study predate the infection). Cell type and time point are not known.

This clonotype has just a few counts. The chain joins TRBV15 to TRBJ2-5; D not resolved. This CDR3 has 14 amino acids. Trimming cost V 2 bases and J 4 bases, with 11 bases left between them. Germline lookup yields CDR1 LNHNV and CDR2 YYDKDF (reference sequence). CDR3 sequence reads: CATSRPSQRETQYF. The CDR3 DNA sequence: TGTGCCACCAGCAGACCGAGCCAAAGAGAGACCCAGTACTTC.

The V and J genes are TRBV29-1 and TRBJ1-2; no definite D call. Germline V gene lookup returns CDR1 SQVTM and CDR2 ANQGSEA. This CDR3 spans 12 amino acids. With 7 bases removed from V and 0 bases from J, the gap between germline ends came to 9 bases. CDR3 sequence (DNA): TGCAGCGGACAAAGGGCTAACTATGGCTACACCTTC. This translates into CSGQRANYGYTF.

This clonotype has a handful of counts. This sequence joins TRBV5-1 and TRBJ2-5; 7 bases align to TRBD1. The CDR3 spans 14 residues. Germline CDR1 reads SGHRS; CDR2 reads YFSETQ. With V trimmed by 5 bases and J by 4 bases, 8 bases remained unmatched. CDR3 in amino acids: CASSNGYRGETQYF. The CDR3 DNA follows: TGCGCCAGCAGTAACGGATACAGGGGAGAGACCCAGTACTTC.

This clonotype was seen only a few times. The chain recombines TRBV11-1 with TRBJ2-2, with 7 bases that match TRBD2. V was clipped by 7 bases and J by 3 bases; unmatched bases: 8. The CDR3 covers 15 residues. Germline CDR1 SGHAT, CDR2 FQDESV (reference sequence). The CDR3 loop is CASTQWGGDTGELFF. In DNA, the CDR3 is TGTGCCAGCACACAGTGGGGGGGTGACACCGGGGAGCTGTTTTTT.

This clonotype has a handful of counts. The J gene is TRBJ1-1, the V gene TRBV7-2, with D unresolved. The germline CDR1 and CDR2 sequences are SGHTA and FQGNSA. This CDR3 comprises 13 residues. V was cut by 8 bases and J by 8 bases, with 18 bases left in between. CDR3 coding DNA: TGTGCCAGCGGCCCCAGAGGCCCAATAGAAGCTTTCTTT. Its protein product is CASGPRGPIEAFF.

V is TRBV6-2 or TRBV6-3 and J is TRBJ1-2, with a possible D match to TRBD1 (5 bases). The CDR3 spans 18 residues. In germline, CDR1 is MNHEY, CDR2 SVGEGT. Between the trimmed V and J ends, which lost 2 bases and 4 bases, there was a span of 23 bases. The CDR3 DNA reads TGTGCCAGCAGTTACGGCCCGGGATCGGGGCGCCCAGCCTATGGCTACACCTTC. Translating gives CASSYGPGSGRPAYGYTF.

The chain carries TRBV5-1 and TRBJ2-3, with a tentative D call TRBD1 (6 bases). The CDR3 runs 17 residues. V lost 2 bases and J 0 bases, leaving 16 bases between the germline ends. The germline V gene has CDR1 SGHRS and CDR2 YFSETQ. The CDR3 DNA reads TGCGCCAGCAGCTTCCTAGACAGGCGGTCTAGCACAGATACGCAGTATTTT. Residues: CASSFLDRRSSTDTQYF.

In DNA, the CDR3 is TGTGCCACCGAAGGGAAGAACACTGAAGCTTTCTTT. This gives the protein CATEGKNTEAFF. J is TRBJ1-1 and V is TRBV24-1; the D is unclear. Germline assignment: CDR1 KGHDR and CDR2 SFDVKD. V lost 9 bases, J lost 1 base, and 8 bases lay in between. The CDR3 contains 12 residues.

This clonotype has more than one count but fewer than ten. This chain uses TRBV3-2 with TRBJ2-7; the DNA was not used to check the table's D call, TRBD1. TRBV3-2 is marked as a pseudogene. This CDR3 spans 15 amino acids. The CDR3 DNA sequence: TGTGCCAGCAGCCCCCGGGACAGGGGATATTACGAGCAGTACGTC. Translating it yields CASSPRDRGYYEQYV.

This clonotype has ten or more counts. The CDR3 here is CASSQTGRGGLETQYF. The CDR3 DNA reads TGTGCCAGCAGCCAAACCGGGCGGGGGGGTTTGGAGACCCAGTACTTC. The rearrangement links TRBV3-1 to TRBJ2-5; TRBD2 agrees at 9 bases. Trimming removed 2 bases from V and 5 bases from J; junction bases left unmatched: 9. Looked up from germline, CDR1 is LGHDT and CDR2 is YNNKEL (reference sequence). The CDR3 runs to 16 residues.